The 15 T cell receptor beta chains given below trace back to one sample, sequenced in a study of chronic HIV infection and antiretroviral therapy. TCRdb re-called the 5' RACE reads through MiXCR, storing one row per CDR3 protein. The sample records 45,000 to 55,000 distinct CDR3 sequences, approximately 19% being singletons. The sample consisted of peripheral blood. Every receptor here comes from an adult who had HIV and had not received antiretroviral therapy, or was an uninfected healthy control (not recorded which).

This clonotype was seen a handful of times. This rearrangement joins TRBV9 to TRBJ1-6; D unclear. CDR3 length: 15 amino acids. V was shortened by 5 bases and J by 7 bases, with 16 bases between the two germline ends. The germline V gene has CDR1 SGDLS and CDR2 YYNGEE. The CDR3 region is CASRPGTGNNSPLHF. CDR3 bases: TGTGCCAGCAGACCTGGTACGGGGAACAATTCACCCCTCCACTTT.

This clonotype was observed a few times. This chain connects TRBV29-1 to TRBJ1-2; TRBD1 is a possible D gene (5 bases). Germline assignment: CDR1 SQVTM and CDR2 ANQGSEA. V dropped 6 bases and J dropped 0 bases, with 14 bases sitting between them. CDR3 length: 14 amino acids. The CDR3 loop is CSVTNKGPNYGYTF. In DNA form, the CDR3 reads TGCAGCGTCACTAATAAGGGGCCTAACTATGGCTACACCTTC.

V is TRBV15 and J is TRBJ2-7; the D gene is possibly TRBD2 (6 bases). CDR3 size: 13 residues. CDR1 is LNHNV and CDR2 is YYDKDF in the germline V gene (reference sequence). V gave up 0 bases and J gave up 9 bases, with 12 bases separating them. The CDR3 spells CATSRDSGDRQYF. CDR3 in DNA: TGTGCCACCAGCAGAGATTCGGGGGACCGGCAGTACTTC.

This clonotype appeared a few times. The chain links TRBV18 to TRBJ2-1, with 8 nucleotides matching TRBD1. The V gene's germline CDR1 is KGHSH and CDR2 LQKENI. V dropped 3 bases and J dropped 6; count of bases not matched to a gene: 7. This CDR3 has 15 amino acids. The DNA for the CDR3 is TGTGCCAGCTCACCCCGACAGGGGATAGGCAATGAGCAGTTCTTC. This sequence encodes CASSPRQGIGNEQFF.

This clonotype was seen a handful of times. This rearrangement joins TRBV5-1 to TRBJ1-1, with a tentative D call TRBD1 (5 bases). CDR3 length: 12 amino acids. V was shortened by 5 bases and J by 6 bases, with 11 bases between the two germline ends. The germline V gene has CDR1 SGHRS and CDR2 YFSETQ. The CDR3 DNA reads TGCGCCAGCAGTGGAGGGGTTGCTGAAGCTTTCTTT. Protein: CASSGGVAEAFF.

Relative to its sample, this clonotype is medium-sized. This sequence joins TRBV7-9 and TRBJ2-3; 7 bases are shared with TRBD2. The ends lost 1 base at V and 4 bases at J; junction bases unmatched: 14. Germline loops: CDR1 SEHNR, CDR2 FQNEAQ (reference sequence). This CDR3 is 18 amino acids long. The CDR3: CASSLVGRMRVHADTQYF. The CDR3 DNA reads as TGTGCCAGCAGCTTAGTCGGGAGGATGCGGGTGCACGCAGATACGCAGTATTTT.

The rearrangement uses TRBV4-1 and TRBJ2-2, with 7 positions matching TRBD1. The CDR3 spans 17 residues. Germline trimming cut 1 base from V and 7 bases from J; bases unmatched to any gene: 12. Germline values: CDR1 MGHRA, CDR2 YSYEKL. The CDR3 loop reads CASSQGNRGPTGGELFF. In DNA, the CDR3 is TGCGCCAGCAGCCAAGGAAACAGGGGACCAACAGGCGGGGAGCTGTTTTTT.

V and J are TRBV29-1 and TRBJ1-2; D unresolved. The CDR3 consists of 12 residues. Germline-derived CDR1 and CDR2 are SQVTM and ANQGSEA. V was trimmed by 1 base and J by 4 bases, leaving 7 bases between them. The CDR3, as DNA: TGCAGCGTTGAAGCCCGGGGCTATGGCTACACCTTC. The encoded protein is CSVEARGYGYTF.

V usage is TRBV13 and J usage is TRBJ2-5; tentative D call: TRBD2 (5 bases). The germline V gene has CDR1 PRHDT and CDR2 FYEKMQ (reference sequence). The CDR3 length is 17 residues. With 4 bases removed from V and 4 bases from J, the gap between germline ends came to 22 bases. The CDR3 DNA follows: TGTGCCAGCAGCTCAGAAGCCGGAGGAGCGAGTTCAGAGACCCAGTACTTC. Residues: CASSSEAGGASSETQYF.

This clonotype was recorded many times. This sequence joins TRBV18 and TRBJ2-3; TRBD1 matches at 10 bases. The CDR3 has 16 amino acids. In germline, CDR1 is KGHSH, CDR2 LQKENI. Losses at the gene ends were 4 bases for V and 0 bases for J; bases not matched to a gene: 4. CDR3 nucleotide sequence: TGTGCCAGCTCACTCGGACAGGGGGAAAGCACAGATACGCAGTATTTT. This codes for CASSLGQGESTDTQYF.

The table lists this clonotype with a few counts. The V gene is TRBV11-2, the J gene TRBJ2-2; no clear D. Germline CDR1 reads SGHAT; CDR2 reads FQNNGV. This CDR3 is 12 amino acids long. V lost 2 bases to trimming and J lost 6 bases, with 4 bases between them. For the CDR3, the DNA is TGTGCCAGCAGCTTAATCCCCGGGGAGCTGTTTTTT. Protein: CASSLIPGELFF.

J is TRBJ2-7 and V is TRBV6-6, with 7 bases fitting TRBD2. CDR1 is MNHNY and CDR2 is SVGAGI in the germline V gene (reference sequence). This CDR3 is 14 amino acids long. The trim removed 7 bases at V and 4 bases at J, leaving 10 bases unmatched. The CDR3 spells CASKGLVGLYEQYF. CDR3 bases: TGTGCCAGCAAAGGACTAGTCGGTCTTTACGAGCAGTACTTC.

V and J are TRBV7-3 and TRBJ2-1; 7 bases align to TRBD2. The V and J ends lost 5 bases and 0 bases, in that order; junction bases with no gene match: 4. Germline V CDR1 and CDR2: SGHTA, FQGTGA. The length of the CDR3 is 15 residues. CDR3 coding DNA: TGTGCCAGCAGCCCTAGCGGTATCTCCTACAATGAGCAGTTCTTC. Protein: CASSPSGISYNEQFF.

Only a few counts were recorded for this clonotype. CDR3 nucleotide sequence: TGTGCCAGCAGTTTGGAGATGACACCACTTTACGAGCAGTACTTC. Protein: CASSLEMTPLYEQYF. V is TRBV27 and J is TRBJ2-7, with D uncertain. CDR1 and CDR2 (germline): MNHEY, SMNVEV (reference sequence). The V end was cut by 3 bases, the J end by 4 bases, with 16 bases between. This CDR3 comprises 15 residues.

This clonotype was seen a few times. The chain recombines TRBV24-1 with TRBJ2-1; TRBD2 matches at 9 bases. From germline, CDR1 is KGHDR and CDR2 SFDVKD. CDR3 length: 16 amino acids. Trimming cost V 5 bases and J 4 bases; bases outside gene matches: 8. The CDR3 loop is CATSAASGTGYNEQFF. CDR3 DNA: TGTGCCACCAGTGCAGCTAGCGGGACGGGGTACAATGAGCAGTTCTTC.